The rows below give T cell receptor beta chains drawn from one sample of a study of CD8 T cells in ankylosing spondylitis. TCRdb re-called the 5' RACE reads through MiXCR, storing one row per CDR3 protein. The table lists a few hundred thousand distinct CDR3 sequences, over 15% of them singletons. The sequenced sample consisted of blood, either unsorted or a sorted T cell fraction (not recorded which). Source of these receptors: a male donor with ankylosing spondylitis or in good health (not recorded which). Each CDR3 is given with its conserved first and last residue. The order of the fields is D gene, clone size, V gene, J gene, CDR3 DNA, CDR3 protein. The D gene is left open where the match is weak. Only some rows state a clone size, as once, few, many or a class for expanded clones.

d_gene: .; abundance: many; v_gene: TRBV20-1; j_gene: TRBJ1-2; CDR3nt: TGCAGTGCTTCCCGCCCTGGTCCAGGGTGGGGTGGCTACACCTTC; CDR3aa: CSASRPGPGWGGYTF
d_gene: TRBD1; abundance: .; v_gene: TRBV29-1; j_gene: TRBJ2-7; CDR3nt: TGCAGCGTGATTTCGGGACAGACCAACTCCTACGAGCAGTACTTC; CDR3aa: CSVISGQTNSYEQYF
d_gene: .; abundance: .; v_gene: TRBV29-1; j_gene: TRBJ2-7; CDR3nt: TGCAGCGTTGAAACCGGACAATCCTACGAGCAGTACTTC; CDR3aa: CSVETGQSYEQYF
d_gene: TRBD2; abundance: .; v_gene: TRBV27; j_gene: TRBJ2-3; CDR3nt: TGTGCCAGCAGTACCGGACTAGCGGGAGGGTTCCATACGCAGTATTTT; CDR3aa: CASSTGLAGGFHTQYF
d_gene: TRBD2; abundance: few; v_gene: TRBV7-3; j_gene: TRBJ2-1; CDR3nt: TGTGCCAGCAGCTTAACGAGCGGGGAATCCTACAATGAGCAGTTCTTC; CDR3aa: CASSLTSGESYNEQFF
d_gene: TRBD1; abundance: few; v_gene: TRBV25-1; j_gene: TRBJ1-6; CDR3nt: TGTGCCAGCGGGACAGGGATCTCCTATAATTCACCCCTCCACTTT; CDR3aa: CASGTGISYNSPLHF
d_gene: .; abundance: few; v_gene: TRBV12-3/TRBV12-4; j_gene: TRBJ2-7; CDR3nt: TGTGCCACCAGAGTAGGTTCCTCCTACGAGCAGTACTTC; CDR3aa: CATRVGSSYEQYF
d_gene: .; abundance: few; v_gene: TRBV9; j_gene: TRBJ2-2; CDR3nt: TGTGCCAGCAGCGGCAGCTCAGACAGTTTAACCGGGGAGCTGTTTTTT; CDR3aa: CASSGSSDSLTGELFF
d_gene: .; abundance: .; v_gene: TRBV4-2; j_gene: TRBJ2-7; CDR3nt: TGTGCCAGCAGCCAAGAACCCTGGGGGGCGGTAGGTTACGAGCAGTACTTC; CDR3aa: CASSQEPWGAVGYEQYF
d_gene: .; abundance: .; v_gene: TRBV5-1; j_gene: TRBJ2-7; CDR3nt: TGCGCCAGCAGCGCTAATTACGGGCAGTACTTC; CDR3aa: CASSANYGQYF
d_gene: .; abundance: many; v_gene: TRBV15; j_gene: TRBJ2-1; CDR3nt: TGTGCCACCAGCAGAGTCCCAGGGAATGAGCAGTTCTTC; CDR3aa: CATSRVPGNEQFF
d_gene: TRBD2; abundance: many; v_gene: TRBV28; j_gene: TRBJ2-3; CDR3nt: TGTGCCAGCAGTTTCCTAGCGGGAGAATTCGGGACAGATACGCAGTATTTT; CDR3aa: CASSFLAGEFGTDTQYF
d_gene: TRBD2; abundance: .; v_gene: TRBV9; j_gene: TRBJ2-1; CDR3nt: TGTGCCAGCAGCGTAGAAGGTAGCGGGAGTAATGAGCAGTTCTTC; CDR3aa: CASSVEGSGSNEQFF
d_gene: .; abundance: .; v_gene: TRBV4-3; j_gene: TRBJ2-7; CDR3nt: TGCGCCAGCAGCCAAGAGGAGGCAGAGAACTACGAGCAGTACTTC; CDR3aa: CASSQEEAENYEQYF
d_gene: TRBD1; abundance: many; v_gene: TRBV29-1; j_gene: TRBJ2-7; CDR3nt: TGCAGCGTCCTGACAGGGCGAAACGAGCAGTACTTC; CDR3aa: CSVLTGRNEQYF
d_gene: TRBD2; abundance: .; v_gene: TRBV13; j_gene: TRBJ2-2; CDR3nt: TGTGCCAGCAGCCCAGGACTAGCGTTGAACACCGGGGAGCTGTTTTTT; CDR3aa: CASSPGLALNTGELFF
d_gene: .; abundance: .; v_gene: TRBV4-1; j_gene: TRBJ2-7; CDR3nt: TGCGCCAGCAGCCAAGAAGCGCGGGGACCCTACGAGCAGTACTTC; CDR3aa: CASSQEARGPYEQYF
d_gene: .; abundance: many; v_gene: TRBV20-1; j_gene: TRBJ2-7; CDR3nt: TGCAGTGCTAGCCTCCGGGAGCCCTACGAGCAGTACTTC; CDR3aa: CSASLREPYEQYF
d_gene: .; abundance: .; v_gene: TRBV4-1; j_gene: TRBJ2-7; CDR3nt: TGCGCCAGCAGCCAAGTGTTACGGGACTCCTACGAGCAGTACTTC; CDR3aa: CASSQVLRDSYEQYF
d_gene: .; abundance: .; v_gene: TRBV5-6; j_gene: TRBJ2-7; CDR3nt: TGTGCCAGCAGTCACGGACTGGGGGACTACGAGCAGTACTTC; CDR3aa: CASSHGLGDYEQYF
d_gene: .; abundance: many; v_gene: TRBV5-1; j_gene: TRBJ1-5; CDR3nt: TGCGCCAGCAGCTTGGGATCGGGGGATAGCAATCAGCCCCAGCATTTT; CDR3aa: CASSLGSGDSNQPQHF
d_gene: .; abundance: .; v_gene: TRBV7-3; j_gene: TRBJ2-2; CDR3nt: TGTGCCAGCAGCTTACAGAGCCCACCGCGTGCCGGGGAGCTGTTTTTT; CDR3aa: CASSLQSPPRAGELFF
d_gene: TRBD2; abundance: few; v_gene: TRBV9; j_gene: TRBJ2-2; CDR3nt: TGTGCCAGCAGACACCTAGCGGTTGATACCGGGGAGCTGTTTTTT; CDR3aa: CASRHLAVDTGELFF
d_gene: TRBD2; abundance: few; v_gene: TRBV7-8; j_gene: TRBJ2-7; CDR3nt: TGTGCCAGCGGACAACTAGCGGGGAGCTCCTACGAGCAGTACTTC; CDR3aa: CASGQLAGSSYEQYF
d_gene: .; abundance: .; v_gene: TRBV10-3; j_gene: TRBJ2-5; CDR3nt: TGTGCCATCAGTGAAAACAGGGTGGGCCAAGAGACCCAGTACTTC; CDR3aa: CAISENRVGQETQYF
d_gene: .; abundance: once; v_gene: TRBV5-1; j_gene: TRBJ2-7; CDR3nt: TGCGCCAGCAGCCCCGAGCCTTTAGCGGTAGTCTCCTACGAGCAGTACTTC; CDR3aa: CASSPEPLAVVSYEQYF
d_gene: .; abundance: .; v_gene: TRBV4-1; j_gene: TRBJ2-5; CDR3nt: TGCGCCAGCAGCCACTTAGGAGCGGTACAAGAGACCCAGTACTTC; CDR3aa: CASSHLGAVQETQYF
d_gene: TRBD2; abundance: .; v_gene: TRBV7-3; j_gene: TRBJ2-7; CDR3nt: TGTGCCAGCAGTCCCGGGACTAGCGGGGGAGGAAGCTCCTACGAGCAGTACTTC; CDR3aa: CASSPGTSGGGSSYEQYF
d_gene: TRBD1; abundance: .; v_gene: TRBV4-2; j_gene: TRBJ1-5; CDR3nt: TGTGCCAGCAGCCAGATCCAGGGGGCGATTCCCAATCAGCCCCAGCATTTT; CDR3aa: CASSQIQGAIPNQPQHF
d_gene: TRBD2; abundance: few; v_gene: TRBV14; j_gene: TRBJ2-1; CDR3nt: TGTGCCAGCAGCCAAGATCAAGTCCAGCGGGAGGGCCGAAGCCGAAATGAGCAGTTCTTC; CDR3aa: CASSQDQVQREGRSRNEQFF
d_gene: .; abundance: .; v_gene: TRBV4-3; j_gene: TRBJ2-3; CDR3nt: TGCGCCAGCAGCCAAAGGGGGCCAGAAGCGGGACGACAAGATACGCAGTATTTT; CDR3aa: CASSQRGPEAGRQDTQYF
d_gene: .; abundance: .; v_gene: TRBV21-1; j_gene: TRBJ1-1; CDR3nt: TGTGCCAGCAACCCTGCGGCTATGAACACTGAAGCTTTCTTT; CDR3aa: CASNPAAMNTEAFF
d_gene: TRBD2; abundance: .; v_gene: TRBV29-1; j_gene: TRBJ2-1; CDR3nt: TGCAGCGGGACTAGCGGGGACGACAATGAGCAGTTCTTC; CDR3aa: CSGTSGDDNEQFF
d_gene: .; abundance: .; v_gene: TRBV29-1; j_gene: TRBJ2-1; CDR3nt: TGCAGCGTTGAAGAACCGGGACTGCTTCTCTACAATGAGCAGTTCTTC; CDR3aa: CSVEEPGLLLYNEQFF
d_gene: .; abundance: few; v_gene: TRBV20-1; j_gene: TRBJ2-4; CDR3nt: TGCAGTGCTAGAGGGGACGGACAGCCCGAAAACATTCAGTACTTC; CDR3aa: CSARGDGQPENIQYF